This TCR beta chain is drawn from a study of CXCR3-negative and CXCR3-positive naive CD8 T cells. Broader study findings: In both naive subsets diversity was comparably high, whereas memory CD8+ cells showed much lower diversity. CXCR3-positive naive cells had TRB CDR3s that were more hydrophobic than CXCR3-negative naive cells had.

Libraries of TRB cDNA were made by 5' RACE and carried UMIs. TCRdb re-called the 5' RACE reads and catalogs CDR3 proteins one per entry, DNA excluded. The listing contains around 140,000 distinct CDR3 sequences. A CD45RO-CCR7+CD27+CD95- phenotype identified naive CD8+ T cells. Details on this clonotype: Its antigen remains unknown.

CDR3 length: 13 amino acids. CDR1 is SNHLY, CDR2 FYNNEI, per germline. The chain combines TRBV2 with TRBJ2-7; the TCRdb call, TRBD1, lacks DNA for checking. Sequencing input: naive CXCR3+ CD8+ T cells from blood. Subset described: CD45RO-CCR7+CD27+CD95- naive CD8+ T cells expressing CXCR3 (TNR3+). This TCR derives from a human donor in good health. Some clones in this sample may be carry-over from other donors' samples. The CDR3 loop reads CAIDRGNSYEQYF. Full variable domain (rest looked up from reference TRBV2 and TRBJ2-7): EPEVTQTPSHQVTQMGQEVILRCVPISNHLYFYWYRQILGQKVEFLVSFYNNEISEKSEIFDDQFSVERPDGSNFTLKIRSTKLEDSAMYFCAIDRGNSYEQYFGPGTRLTVT.